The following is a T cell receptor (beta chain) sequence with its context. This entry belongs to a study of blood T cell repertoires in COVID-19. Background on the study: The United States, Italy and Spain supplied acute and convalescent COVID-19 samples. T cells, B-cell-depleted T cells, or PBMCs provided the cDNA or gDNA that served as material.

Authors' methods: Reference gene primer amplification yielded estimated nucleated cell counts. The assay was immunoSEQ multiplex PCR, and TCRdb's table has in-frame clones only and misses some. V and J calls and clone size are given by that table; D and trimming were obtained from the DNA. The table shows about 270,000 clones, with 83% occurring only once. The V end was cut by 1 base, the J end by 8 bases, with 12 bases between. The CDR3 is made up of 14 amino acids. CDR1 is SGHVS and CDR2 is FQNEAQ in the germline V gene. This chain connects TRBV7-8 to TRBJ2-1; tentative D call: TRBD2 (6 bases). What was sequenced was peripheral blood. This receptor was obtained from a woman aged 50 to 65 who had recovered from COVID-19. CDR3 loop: CASSLGTSIYEQFF. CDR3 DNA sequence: TGTGCCAGCAGCTTAGGAACTAGCATCTATGAGCAGTTCTTC.